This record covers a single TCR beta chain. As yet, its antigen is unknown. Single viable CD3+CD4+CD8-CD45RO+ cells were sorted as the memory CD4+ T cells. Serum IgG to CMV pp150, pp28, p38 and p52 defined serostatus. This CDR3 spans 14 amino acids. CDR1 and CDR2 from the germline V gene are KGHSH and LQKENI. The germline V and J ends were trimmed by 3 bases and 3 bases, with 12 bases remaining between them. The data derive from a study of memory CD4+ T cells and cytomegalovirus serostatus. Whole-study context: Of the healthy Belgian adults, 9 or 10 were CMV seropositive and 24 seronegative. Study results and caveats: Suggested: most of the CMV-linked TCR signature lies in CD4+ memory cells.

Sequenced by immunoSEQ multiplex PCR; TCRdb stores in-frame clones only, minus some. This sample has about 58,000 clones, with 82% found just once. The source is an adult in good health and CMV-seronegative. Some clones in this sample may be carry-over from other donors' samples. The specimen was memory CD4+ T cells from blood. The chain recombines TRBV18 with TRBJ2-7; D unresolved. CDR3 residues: CASSPPDSFYEQYF. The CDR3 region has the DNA TGTGCCAGCTCACCGCCCGATTCCTTCTACGAGCAGTACTTC.